This TCR beta chain was documented in a study of OX40 agonist ivuxolimab in advanced cancers. Context from the whole study: Ivuxolimab was an agonistic, fully human IgG2 monoclonal antibody directed against OX40 (CD134), a costimulatory receptor. Intravenous ivuxolimab was administered to patients every 2 weeks at six dose levels: 0.01, 0.1, 0.3, 1.5, 3 and 10 mg/kg. The purpose of peripheral TCRbeta sequencing was to test whether ivuxolimab changed TCR sequence diversity and led to clonal T-cell expansion. In the dose-escalation cohort, roughly 80% of patients were male, and the mean age was roughly 60 years, with a range of roughly 20 to 80. The paper reports the monotherapy dose-escalation portion (N of about 54 patients) of the phase I ivuxolimab trial. Among the 52 dose-escalation patients, about 20 had hepatocellular carcinoma, roughly 15 melanoma, 9 renal cell carcinoma and 9 head and neck cancer. Patients were allowed to have had prior anti-PD-1, anti-PD-L1 or anti-CTLA-4 therapy, and 30% to 40% of the dose-escalation patients had previously received checkpoint inhibitors. Three dose-escalation patients achieved partial responses, one with hepatocellular carcinoma and two with cutaneous melanoma. Points the paper makes about the study in general: At doses of 0.1 to 3.0 mg/kg, clonal expansion of both CD4+ and CD8+ T cells in blood was seen between baseline and week 6. Which antigens the clonally expanded peripheral T cells were specific for was not determined. Partial responders in the 0.1-3.0 mg/kg groups had among the lowest normalized peripheral clonal expansion, especially among CD8+ T cells. After ivuxolimab, CD8+ T cells had more expanded clones than CD4+ T cells on average. Low levels of normalized T-cell clonal expansion were also seen in some nonresponding patients.

About this clone itself: Which antigen it targets is not known. It has no much larger one-base neighbor in the sample; base qualities were not kept.

CDR1 and CDR2, looked up from the germline V gene, are ENHRY and SYGVKD. V trim: 8 bases; J trim: 2 bases; unmatched bases: 6. The CDR3 starts with the cysteine, ends with the phenylalanine, and has 14 residues. Of the read, only the CDR3 DNA is kept; its 42 bases are in frame from base 1. For sequencing of the TCRbeta CDR3 region, genomic DNA was extracted from the sorted cells. TCRbeta CDR3 regions were sequenced using the immunoSEQ Assay. The table was pulled from immuneACCESS by TCRdb, which kept in-frame rearrangements only. Such tables lose some clones; where checked, under half of the loss comes from unresolved V genes, and the rest has no known cause. This sample has tens of thousands of clones in its table, and approximately 93% of those were observed once. Just under 0.3% of the sample rests with the top ten. Patients with autoimmune disease history or receiving systemic immunosuppression were excluded from the trial. In every dose cohort, peripheral blood was drawn for TCR sequencing at baseline, cycle 4 day 1, and cycle 7 day 1. The samples were drawn from a first-in-human, open-label, multicenter phase I dose-escalation trial of ivuxolimab. Adults with locally advanced or metastatic head and neck squamous cell, hepatocellular, melanoma or renal cell carcinoma were enrolled in the trial. CD4+ and CD8+ T cells were sorted separately from peripheral blood before TCR sequencing.

The receptor comes from an adult with an advanced solid tumor such as melanoma, head and neck, liver or kidney cancer. The V and J genes are TRBV10-3 and TRBJ2-3; 8 central bases correspond to TRBD1. The sample in question was CD4+ or CD8+ T cells sorted from blood, obtained in a trial of the OX40 agonist ivuxolimab. The nucleotide sequence reads TGTGCCATCGGCGACAGGGGAATCACAGATACGCAGTATTTT. It encodes CAIGDRGITDTQYF.